This TCR beta chain was profiled in a study of blood T cell repertoires in COVID-19. Original processing methods: Quantification of nucleated cells was approximated via reference gene primer amplification. Measured with immunoSEQ multiplex PCR; TCRdb has only the in-frame clones, and not every one. Clone size and V and J calls were adopted from that table, with D and trimming inferred from the DNA. Of 200,000 to 250,000 clones listed, approximately 81% are singletons. The CDR3 totals 16 residues. Germline loops: CDR1 LNHDA, CDR2 SQIVND (reference sequence). V gave up 5 bases and J gave up 1 base; unmatched junction bases: 4.

This chain connects TRBV19 to TRBJ2-2; 10 nucleotides match TRBD1. Sequencing input: peripheral blood. This receptor was taken from a woman older than 75 with acute or convalescent COVID-19. The CDR3 DNA reads TGTGCCAGTAGTTCTGGGACAGGGGTGAACACCGGGGAGCTGTTTTTT. Translated: CASSSGTGVNTGELFF.